This T cell receptor (beta chain) was documented in a study of OX40 agonist ivuxolimab in advanced cancers. The protocol was immunoSEQ multiplex PCR, while the TCRdb copy is restricted to in-frame clones and leaves out a portion. The sample carries 45,000 to 50,000 clones, around 90% recorded once. This specimen consisted of CD4+ or CD8+ T cells sorted from blood, obtained in a trial of the OX40 agonist ivuxolimab. This clonotype was obtained from an adult with an advanced solid tumor such as melanoma, head and neck, liver or kidney cancer.

The chain's CDR3 is CASSLQGAPYGYTF. In DNA form, the CDR3 reads TGTGCCAGCAGCTTACAGGGGGCGCCCTATGGCTACACCTTC. This chain joins TRBV7-8 and TRBJ1-2; 8 bases agree with TRBD1. The trim removed 2 bases at V and 4 bases at J, leaving 3 bases unmatched. The germline gives CDR1 SGHVS, CDR2 FQNEAQ. CDR3 size: 14 residues.